Sequencing of this TCR beta chain was carried out in a study of CD8+CD57+ T cells in acquired aplastic anemia. Study overall: When averaged, DNA from sorted CD4+ and CD8+ cells came to around 3 ug.

V lost 9 bases and J lost 1; bases outside the gene matches: 9. The CDR3 extends over 15 amino acids. Germline CDR1 reads MNHEY; CDR2 reads SVGAGI. Study-wide results and limits: Found in both controls and patients were approximately 29 CD8+ CDR3 sequences.

This clonotype was detected many times. Its antigen remains unidentified. According to the study, genomic DNA was the template for TCR beta VDJ and CDR3 profiling. TCRdb itself ran the reads through MiXCR, one entry per CDR3 protein. Among some 190,000 distinct CDR3 sequences listed, roughly 56% were seen once. This chain connects TRBV6-5 to TRBJ2-3, with TRBD2 identical over 8 bases. This sequence originates from a human donor in good health, serving as a control. The sample was sorted CD4+, CD8+, or CD8+CD57+ T cells (not recorded which) from PBMCs. In DNA form, the CDR3 reads TGTGCCAGTTTCGGGCGGGGGGCAGGCACAGATACGCAGTATTTT. This gives the protein CASFGRGAGTDTQYF.